This TCR beta chain came from a study of CXCR3-negative and CXCR3-positive naive CD8 T cells. At the level of the study: Libraries each contributed about 1.5 +/- 0.3 million TRB reads, for about 150 million in total.

Overall study results and limits: Whereas both naive subsets had comparably high diversity, memory CD8+ cells had much lower diversity. Memory cells differed in TRBV-TRBJ usage, but naive CXCR3-negative and CXCR3-positive cells had similar usage.

Germline CDR1 and CDR2: SQVTM and ANQGSEA. The CDR3 spans 14 residues. The sorter processed each CD8+ T cell subset in triplicate at roughly 300,000 cells apiece. Concerning this clonotype: Its target is unknown.

Researchers prepared the TRB cDNA libraries using 5' RACE with UMI labels. One entry per CDR3 protein, without DNA, is what TCRdb gives after re-calling the 5' RACE reads. The listing contains approximately 60,000 distinct CDR3 sequences. This clonotype was obtained from a human donor in good health. Some clones in this sample may be carry-over from other donors' samples. Sequencing was done on a sample of memory CD8+ T cells from blood. V is TRBV29-1 and J is TRBJ2-1; TCRdb's D gene call, TRBD2, goes unchecked for lack of DNA. Here the CDR3 reads CSVELAGGLGEQFF.